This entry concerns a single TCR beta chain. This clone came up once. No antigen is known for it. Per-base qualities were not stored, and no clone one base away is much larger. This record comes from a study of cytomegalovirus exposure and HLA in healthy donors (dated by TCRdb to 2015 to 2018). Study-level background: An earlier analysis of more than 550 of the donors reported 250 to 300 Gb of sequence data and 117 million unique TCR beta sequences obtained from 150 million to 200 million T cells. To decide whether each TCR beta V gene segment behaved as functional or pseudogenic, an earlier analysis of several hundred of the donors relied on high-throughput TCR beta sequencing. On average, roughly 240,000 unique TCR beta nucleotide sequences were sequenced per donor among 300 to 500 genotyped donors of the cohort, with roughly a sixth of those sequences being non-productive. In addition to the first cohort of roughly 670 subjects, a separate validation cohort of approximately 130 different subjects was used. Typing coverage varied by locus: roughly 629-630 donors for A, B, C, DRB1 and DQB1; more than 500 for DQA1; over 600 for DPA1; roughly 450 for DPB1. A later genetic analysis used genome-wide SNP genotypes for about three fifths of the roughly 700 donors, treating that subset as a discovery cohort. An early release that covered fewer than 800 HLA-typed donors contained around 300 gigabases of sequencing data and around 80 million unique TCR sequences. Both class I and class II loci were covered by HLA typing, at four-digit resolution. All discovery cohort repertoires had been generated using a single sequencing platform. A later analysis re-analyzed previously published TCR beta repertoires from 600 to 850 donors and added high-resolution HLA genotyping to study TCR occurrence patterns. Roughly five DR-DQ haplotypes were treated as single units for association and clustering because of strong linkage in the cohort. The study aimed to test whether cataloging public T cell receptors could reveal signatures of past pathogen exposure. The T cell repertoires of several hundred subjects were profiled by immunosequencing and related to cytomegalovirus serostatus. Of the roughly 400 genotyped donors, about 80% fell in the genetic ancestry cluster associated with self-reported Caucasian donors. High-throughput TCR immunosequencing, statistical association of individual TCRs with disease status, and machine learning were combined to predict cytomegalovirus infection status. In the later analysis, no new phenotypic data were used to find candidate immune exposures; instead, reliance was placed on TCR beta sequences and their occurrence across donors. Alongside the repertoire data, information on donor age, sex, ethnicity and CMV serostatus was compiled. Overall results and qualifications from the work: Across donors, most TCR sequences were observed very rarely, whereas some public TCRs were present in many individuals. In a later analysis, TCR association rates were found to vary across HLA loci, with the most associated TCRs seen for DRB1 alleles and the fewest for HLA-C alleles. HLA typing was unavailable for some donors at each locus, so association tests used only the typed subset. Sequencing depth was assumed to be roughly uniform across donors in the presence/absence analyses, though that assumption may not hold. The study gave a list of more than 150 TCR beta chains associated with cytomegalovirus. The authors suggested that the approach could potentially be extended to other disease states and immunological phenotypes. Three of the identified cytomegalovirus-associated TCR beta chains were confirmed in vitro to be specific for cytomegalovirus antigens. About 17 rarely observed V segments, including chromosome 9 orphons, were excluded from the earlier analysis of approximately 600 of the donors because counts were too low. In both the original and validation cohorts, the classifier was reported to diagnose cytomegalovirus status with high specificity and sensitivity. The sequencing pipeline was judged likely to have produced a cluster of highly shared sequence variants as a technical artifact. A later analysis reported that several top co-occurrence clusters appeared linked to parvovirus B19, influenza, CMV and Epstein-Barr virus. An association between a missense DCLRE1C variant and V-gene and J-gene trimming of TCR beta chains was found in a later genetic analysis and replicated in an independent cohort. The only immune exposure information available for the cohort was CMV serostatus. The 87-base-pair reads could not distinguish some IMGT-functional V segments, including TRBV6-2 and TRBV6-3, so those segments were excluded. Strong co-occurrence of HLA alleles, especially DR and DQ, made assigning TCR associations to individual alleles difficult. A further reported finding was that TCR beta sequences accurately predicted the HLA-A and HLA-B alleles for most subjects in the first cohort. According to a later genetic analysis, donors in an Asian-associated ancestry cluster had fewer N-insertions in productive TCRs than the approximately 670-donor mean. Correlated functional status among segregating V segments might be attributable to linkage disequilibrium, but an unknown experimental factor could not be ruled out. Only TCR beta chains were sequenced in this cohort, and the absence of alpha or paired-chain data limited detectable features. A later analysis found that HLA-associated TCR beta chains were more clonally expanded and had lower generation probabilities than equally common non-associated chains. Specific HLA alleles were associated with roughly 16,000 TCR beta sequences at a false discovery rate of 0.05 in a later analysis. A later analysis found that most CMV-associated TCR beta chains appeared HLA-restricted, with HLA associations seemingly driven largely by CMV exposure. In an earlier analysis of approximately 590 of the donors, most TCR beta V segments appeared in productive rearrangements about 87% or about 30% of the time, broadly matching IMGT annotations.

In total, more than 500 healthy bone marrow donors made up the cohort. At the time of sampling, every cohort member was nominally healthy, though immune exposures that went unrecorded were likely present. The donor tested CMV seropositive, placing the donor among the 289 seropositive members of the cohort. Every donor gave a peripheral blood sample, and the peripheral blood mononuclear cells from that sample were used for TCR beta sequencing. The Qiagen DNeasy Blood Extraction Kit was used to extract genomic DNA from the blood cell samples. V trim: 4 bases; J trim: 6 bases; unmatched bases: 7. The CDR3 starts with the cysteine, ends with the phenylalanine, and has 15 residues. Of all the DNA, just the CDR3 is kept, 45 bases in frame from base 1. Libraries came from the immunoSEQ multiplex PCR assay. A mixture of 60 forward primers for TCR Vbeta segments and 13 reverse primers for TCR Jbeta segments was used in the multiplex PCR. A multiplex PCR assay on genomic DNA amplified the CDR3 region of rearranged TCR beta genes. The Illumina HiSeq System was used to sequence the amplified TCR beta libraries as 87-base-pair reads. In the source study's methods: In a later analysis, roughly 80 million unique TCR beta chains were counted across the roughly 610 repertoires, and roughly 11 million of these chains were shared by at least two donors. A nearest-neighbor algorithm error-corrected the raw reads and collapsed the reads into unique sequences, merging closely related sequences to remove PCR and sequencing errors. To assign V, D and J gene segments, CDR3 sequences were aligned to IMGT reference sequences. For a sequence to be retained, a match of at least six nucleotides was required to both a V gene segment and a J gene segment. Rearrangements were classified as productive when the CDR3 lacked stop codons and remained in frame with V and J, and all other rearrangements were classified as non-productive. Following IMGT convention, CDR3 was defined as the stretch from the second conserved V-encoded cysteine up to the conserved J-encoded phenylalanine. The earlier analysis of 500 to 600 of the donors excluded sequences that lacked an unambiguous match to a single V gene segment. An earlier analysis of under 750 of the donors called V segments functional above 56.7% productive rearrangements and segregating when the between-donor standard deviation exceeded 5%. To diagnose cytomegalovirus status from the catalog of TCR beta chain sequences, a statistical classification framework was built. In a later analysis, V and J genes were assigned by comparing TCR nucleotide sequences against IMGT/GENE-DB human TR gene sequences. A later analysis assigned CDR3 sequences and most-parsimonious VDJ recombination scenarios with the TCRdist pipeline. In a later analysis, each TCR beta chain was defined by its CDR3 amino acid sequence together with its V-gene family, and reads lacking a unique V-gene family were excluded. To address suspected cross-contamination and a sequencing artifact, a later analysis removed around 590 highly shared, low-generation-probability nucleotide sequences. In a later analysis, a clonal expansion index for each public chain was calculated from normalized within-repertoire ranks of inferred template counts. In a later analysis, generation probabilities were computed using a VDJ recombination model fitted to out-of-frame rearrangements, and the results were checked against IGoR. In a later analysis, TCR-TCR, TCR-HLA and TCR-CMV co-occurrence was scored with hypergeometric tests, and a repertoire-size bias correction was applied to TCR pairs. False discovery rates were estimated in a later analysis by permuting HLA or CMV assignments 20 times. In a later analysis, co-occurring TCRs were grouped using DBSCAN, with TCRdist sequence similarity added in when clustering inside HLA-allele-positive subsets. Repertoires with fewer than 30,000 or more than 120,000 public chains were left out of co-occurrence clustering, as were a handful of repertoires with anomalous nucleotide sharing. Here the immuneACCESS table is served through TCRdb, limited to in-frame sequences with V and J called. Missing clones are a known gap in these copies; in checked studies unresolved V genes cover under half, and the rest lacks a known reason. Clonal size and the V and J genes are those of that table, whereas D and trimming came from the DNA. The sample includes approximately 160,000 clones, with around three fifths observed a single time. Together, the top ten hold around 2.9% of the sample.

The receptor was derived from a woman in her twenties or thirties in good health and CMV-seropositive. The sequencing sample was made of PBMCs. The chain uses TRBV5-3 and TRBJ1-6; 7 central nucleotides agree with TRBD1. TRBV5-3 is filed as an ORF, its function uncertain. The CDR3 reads CARSDRDRPNSPLHF. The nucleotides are TGTGCCAGAAGCGACCGGGACAGACCTAATTCACCCCTCCACTTT.